These 23 T cell receptor beta chains share one sample of origin, sequenced in a study of T cells in Graves' hyperthyroidism and ophthalmopathy. Amplification yielded TCR beta CDR3 regions, with RNA transcripts as the source. A first-round RT-PCR of the TCR CDR3 used the HTBI primer set. TCRdb ran MiXCR on the multiplex PCR reads and lists one entry per CDR3 protein. This sample has 400,000 to 450,000 distinct CDR3 sequences, with about 15% found just once. Specimen: blood. The receptors come from a man aged 18 to 30 with Graves' ophthalmopathy.

Worth noting for this clonotype: This may arise from a read error, as a much more abundant clone is one base away. The J gene is TRBJ2-6, the V gene TRBV6-1; TRBD1 matches at 7 bases. The germline CDR1 and CDR2 sequences are MNHNS and SASEGT. The CDR3 totals 18 residues. Trimming cost V 3 bases and J 2 bases; bases outside gene matches: 10. The CDR3 DNA sequence: TGTGCCAGCAGTGAGGGGACAGAGGGGGTCGCTGGGGCCAACGTCCTGACTTTC. Residues: CASSEGTEGVAGANVLTF.

There are a few counts of this clonotype. The V call is TRBV25-1, the J call TRBJ2-7; D gene ambiguous. Germline-derived CDR1 and CDR2 are MGHDK and SYGVNS. The CDR3 contains 12 residues. Trimming pared 1 base from V and 6 bases from J, leaving 7 bases between. Here the CDR3 DNA reads TGTGCCAGCAGTGAATGGATAGCCGAGCAGTACTTC. This sequence encodes CASSEWIAEQYF.

This clonotype occurred many times. The rearrangement joins TRBV7-3 to TRBJ2-7, with 12 bases aligning to TRBD2. CDR1 SGHTA and CDR2 FQGTGA come from the germline V gene. The CDR3 length is 16 residues. Trimming at V came to 4 bases and at J to 0 bases, leaving 4 bases not matched to a gene. CDR3 sequence (DNA): TGTGCCAGCAGCTCTGGACTAGCGGGACTCTCCTACGAGCAGTACTTC. This encodes CASSSGLAGLSYEQYF.

The count of this clonotype is one. Just one base apart from a much larger clone, this may be a read error. The chain combines TRBV20-1 with TRBJ1-5; D uncertain. Trimming took off 8 bases at V and 5 bases at J, with 16 bases between the two ends. Germline loops: CDR1 DFQATT, CDR2 SNEGSKA (reference sequence). The CDR3 has 13 residues. The CDR3 DNA is TGCAGTCCTAACCGGGAAAAGGATCAGCCCCAGCATTTT. Its protein product is CSPNREKDQPQHF.

The V call is TRBV6-2 or TRBV6-3, the J call TRBJ1-2; 11 bases align to TRBD1. This CDR3 is built from 15 residues. The trim removed 4 bases at V and 6 bases at J, leaving 7 bases unmatched. Germline V gives CDR1 MNHEY, CDR2 SVGEGT. CDR3 region: CASSWTGGAVNGYTF. Written as DNA, the CDR3 is TGTGCCAGCAGTTGGACAGGGGGCGCAGTTAATGGCTACACCTTC.

Worth noting for this clonotype: This may be a read error, as it is one base from a much larger clone. Here the CDR3 omits its conserved ending phenylalanine or tryptophan, so a read error is the likely source. CDR3 sequence reads: CASSYQRGGETQYL. CDR3 DNA sequence: TGTGCCAGCAGTTACCAGCGGGGGGGAGAGACCCAGTACCTC. This chain joins TRBV6-2 or TRBV6-3 and TRBJ2-5; 10 bases align to TRBD2. CDR1 and CDR2 from the germline V gene are MNHEY and SVGEGT. The V segment lost 2 bases and the J segment 4 bases; nucleotides outside the gene matches: 1. The CDR3 spans 14 residues.

This clonotype was counted at least ten times. The V call is TRBV6-1, the J call TRBJ2-3; 13 bases are shared with TRBD2. From germline, CDR1 is MNHNS and CDR2 SASEGT. The J segment lost 0 bases and the V segment lost 6 bases, leaving 0 bases of the junction unmatched. The length of the CDR3 is 15 residues. CDR3 bases: TGTGCCAGCAGGACTAGCGGGAGGAGCACAGATACGCAGTATTTT. It encodes CASRTSGRSTDTQYF.

The sample holds many counts of this clonotype. The CDR3 loop is CASRGDEQFF. The DNA for the CDR3 is TGTGCCAGCAGGGGCGATGAGCAGTTCTTC. The chain recombines TRBV2 with TRBJ2-1, with D unclear. Trimming cost V 6 bases and J 8 bases, with 5 bases left between them. CDR1 is SNHLY and CDR2 is FYNNEI in the germline V gene. The CDR3 loop spans 10 amino acids.

In its sample, this clonotype was seen many times. The V gene is TRBV20-1, the J gene TRBJ1-4; no firm D call. Germline loops: CDR1 DFQATT, CDR2 SNEGSKA (reference sequence). The CDR3 runs to 11 residues. V lost 7 bases to trimming and J lost 8 bases, with 11 bases between them. The DNA for the CDR3 is TGCAGTGTCAAGACCACCGAAAAACTGTTTTTT. Translation gives CSVKTTEKLFF.

Details on this clonotype: With a much larger clone just one base away, this may be a read error. V and J are TRBV4-1 and TRBJ2-3; TRBD2 matches 7 bases. CDR1 is MGHRA and CDR2 is YSYEKL in the germline V gene. The CDR3 contains 15 residues. The CDR3 DNA sequence: TGCGCCAGCAGTACCTCCGGGGGGAGCACAGATATGCAGTATTTT. This codes for CASSTSGGSTDMQYF.

This clonotype occurred many times. The chain carries TRBV27 and TRBJ2-3, with 7 bases lining up with TRBD2. The CDR3 length is 11 residues. The germline gives CDR1 MNHEY, CDR2 SMNVEV (reference sequence). V lost 7 bases and J lost 8; bases outside the gene matches: 3. As DNA, the CDR3 is TGTGCCAGCACGAGGGAGGGTACGCAGTATTTT. Translation: CASTREGTQYF.

This clonotype was recorded at least ten times. The rearrangement links TRBV4-1 to TRBJ1-2, with D maybe TRBD1 (6 bases). V dropped 8 bases and J dropped 0 bases, with 13 bases sitting between them. CDR1 MGHRA and CDR2 YSYEKL come from the germline V gene. The CDR3 totals 14 residues. For the CDR3, the DNA is TGCGCCAGCGGAAATCGACAGGCTAACTATGGCTACACCTTC. This sequence encodes CASGNRQANYGYTF.

This clonotype appeared many times. The chain employs TRBV7-6 and TRBJ2-1; the D is unclear. With 5 bases removed from V and 9 bases from J, the gap between germline ends came to 11 bases. Germline CDR1 reads SGHVS; CDR2 reads FNYEAQ. The CDR3 loop spans 12 amino acids. CDR3 nucleotide sequence: TGTGCCAGCAGCCCCCCCTTAGGTGAGCAGTTCTTC. It codes for CASSPPLGEQFF.

This clonotype was counted many times. The chain employs TRBV19 and TRBJ1-1; D possibly corresponds to TRBD1 (6 bases). The V end lost 3 bases, the J end lost 3 bases, and 11 bases lay between the germline ends. The CDR3 extends over 14 amino acids. The germline CDR1 and CDR2 sequences are LNHDA and SQIVND (reference sequence). CDR3 amino acids: CASSIPDRYTEAFF. The CDR3 DNA reads TGTGCCAGTAGTATTCCGGACAGATACACTGAAGCTTTCTTT.

This clonotype was counted at least ten times. One junction end does not reproduce the germline sequence, and a read error may be involved. The chain carries TRBV28 and TRBJ2-3; a possible D gene is TRBD1 (5 bases). This CDR3 spans 12 amino acids. Germline CDR1 is MDHEN and CDR2 is SYDVKM. DNA for the CDR3: TGTGCCAGCAGTTTGGACACAGATAGGCAGTATTTT. This gives the protein CASSLDTDRQYF. The whole variable domain, filled in from reference TRBV28 and TRBJ2-3, reads DVKVTQSSRYLVKRTGEKVFLECVQDMDHENMFWYRQDPGLGLRLIYFSYDVKMKEKGDIPEGYSVSREKKERFSLILESASTNQTSMYLCASSLDTDRQYFGPGTRLTVL.

This clonotype occurred a few times. The chain employs TRBV18 and TRBJ1-1; D not certain. The CDR3 sequence is 15 residues long. The germline V gene has CDR1 KGHSH and CDR2 LQKENI. V shed 2 bases and J shed 1 base, with 11 bases lying between them. CDR3 nucleotide sequence: TGTGCCAGCTCACCAGCGGGCGCCGGGAACACTGAAGCTTTCTTT. Translating gives CASSPAGAGNTEAFF.

This clonotype was recorded many times. The chain is built from TRBV2 and TRBJ2-6; 7 bases are shared with TRBD1. The CDR3 is 15 amino acids. CDR1 and CDR2 (germline): SNHLY, FYNNEI. Trimming cost V 5 bases and J 2 bases; bases outside gene matches: 3. Here the CDR3 reads CASSKQGTGANVLTF. As DNA, the CDR3 is TGTGCCAGCAGTAAACAGGGGACTGGGGCCAACGTCCTGACTTTC.

In its sample, this clonotype was seen many times. V gene TRBV7-2 combines with J gene TRBJ1-1; 9 bases fit TRBD1. This CDR3 comprises 16 residues. V was clipped by 5 bases and J by 3 bases; unmatched bases: 10. CDR1 and CDR2 (germline): SGHTA, FQGNSA. DNA for the CDR3: TGTGCCAGCAGCCCGGCGGACAGGGGTTTATACACTGAAGCTTTCTTT. Residues: CASSPADRGLYTEAFF. Full variable domain (outside the CDR3, taken from reference TRBV7-2 and TRBJ1-1): GAGVSQSPSNKVTEKGKDVELRCDPISGHTALYWYRQSLGQGLEFLIYFQGNSAPDKSGLPSDRFSAERTGGSVSTLTIQRTQQEDSAVYLCASSPADRGLYTEAFFGQGTRLTVV.

This clonotype was counted many times. The V call is TRBV20-1, the J call TRBJ2-1; 10 bases fit TRBD2. CDR3 length equals 15 residues. In germline, CDR1 is DFQATT, CDR2 SNEGSKA (reference sequence). With 0 bases clipped from V and 7 bases from J, the junction kept 6 bases outside the gene matches. The CDR3 is CSARDHTLAGNEQFF. The DNA of the CDR3 is TGCAGTGCTAGAGATCATACACTAGCGGGGAATGAGCAGTTCTTC.

This clonotype was found many times. The V call is TRBV7-2, the J call TRBJ1-5; D call uncertain. V lost 7 bases to trimming and J lost 1 base, with 8 bases between them. CDR3 length: 13 residues. Germline V gene lookup returns CDR1 SGHTA and CDR2 FQGNSA. The chain's CDR3 is CASTPSSNQPQHF. CDR3 DNA sequence: TGTGCCAGCACCCCATCCAGCAATCAGCCCCAGCATTTT.

This clonotype came up many times. The CDR3: CASSGDSAINEQFF. CDR3 bases: TGTGCCAGCAGCGGGGACTCCGCCATCAATGAGCAGTTCTTC. This sequence joins TRBV6-1 and TRBJ2-1; D might be TRBD2 (6 bases). V was cut by 6 bases and J by 6 bases, with 15 bases left in between. CDR3 length: 14 amino acids. CDR1 and CDR2 (germline): MNHNS, SASEGT.

This clonotype showed up many times. The chain couples TRBV12-3 or TRBV12-4 to TRBJ2-7; D could derive from TRBD1 or TRBD2 (5 bases each). This CDR3 spans 12 amino acids. Trimming stripped 5 bases from V and 6 bases from J, with 11 bases between. CDR3 bases: TGTGCCAGCAGTCACGGGGCCCTCGAGCAGTACTTC. Protein: CASSHGALEQYF.

The table lists this clonotype with many counts. V gene TRBV2 combines with J gene TRBJ2-7; 14 bases agree with TRBD2. CDR3 size: 17 residues. Losses at the gene ends were 3 bases for V and 7 bases for J; bases not matched to a gene: 11. Germline V gives CDR1 SNHLY, CDR2 FYNNEI. This chain's CDR3 is CASSDARLAGGPGEQYF. As DNA, the CDR3 is TGTGCCAGCAGTGACGCGCGACTAGCGGGAGGGCCTGGGGAGCAGTACTTC.